These 23 T cell receptor beta chains share one sample of origin, sequenced in a study of identical twins. TCRdb redid the calling of the 5' RACE reads with MiXCR, one entry per CDR3 protein. Of hundreds of thousands of distinct CDR3 sequences listed, about 7.6% are singletons. The same sample was also used in a study of yellow fever vaccine responses in identical twins.

Sequencing used PBMCs. These receptors were obtained from a young woman in good health.

This clonotype was observed a few times. The chain employs TRBV5-1 and TRBJ2-5, with TRBD2 as a possible D gene (5 bases). Germline CDR1 SGHRS, CDR2 YFSETQ. This CDR3 spans 14 amino acids. Trimming cost V 0 bases and J 2 bases, with 8 bases left between them. CDR3 sequence reads: CASSLDGVQETQYF. The CDR3 nucleotides read TGCGCCAGCAGCTTGGACGGGGTACAAGAGACCCAGTACTTC. Full variable domain (rest looked up from reference TRBV5-1 and TRBJ2-5): KAGVTQTPRYLIKTRGQQVTLSCSPISGHRSVSWYQQTPGQGLQFLFEYFSETQRNKGNFPGRFSGRQFSNSRSEMNVSTLELGDSALYLCASSLDGVQETQYFGPGTRLLVL.

This clonotype was observed a handful of times. V and J are TRBV29-1 and TRBJ2-1, with 10 bases fitting TRBD1. The CDR3 contains 14 residues. Germline-derived CDR1 and CDR2 are SQVTM and ANQGSEA. The V and J ends lost 7 bases and 9 bases, in that order; junction bases with no gene match: 12. DNA of the CDR3: TGCAGCGCCCGGGACAGGGGTAGCGTCGGTGAGCAGTTCTTC. As protein: CSARDRGSVGEQFF.

The V call is TRBV12-3 or TRBV12-4, the J call TRBJ2-4; 10 bases align to TRBD2. The CDR3 has 15 residues. The V and J ends lost 5 bases and 5 bases, in that order; junction bases with no gene match: 6. The CDR3 bases are TGTGCCAGCAGTGTGAGCGGGGGGGCACAAAACATTCAGTACTTC. Translated: CASSVSGGAQNIQYF.

This clonotype was seen repeatedly, ten times or more. The chain uses TRBV24-1 and TRBJ2-1, with 9 positions matching TRBD2. The ends lost 3 bases at V and 8 bases at J; junction bases unmatched: 10. The CDR3 is made up of 16 amino acids. The germline CDR1 and CDR2 sequences are KGHDR and SFDVKD. The CDR3 DNA is TGTGCCACCAGTGATCTCGGAGCGGGAGGATTCTATGAGCAGTTCTTC. Protein: CATSDLGAGGFYEQFF.

V gene TRBV4-1 combines with J gene TRBJ2-1; D is perhaps TRBD2 (5 bases). The CDR3 has 15 amino acids. Germline lookup yields CDR1 MGHRA and CDR2 YSYEKL. Trimming cost V 4 bases and J 7 bases, with 17 bases left between them. CDR3 residues: CASSPPGSPGNEQFF. CDR3 coding DNA: TGCGCCAGCAGCCCTCCCGGGTCCCCGGGGAATGAGCAGTTCTTC.

This clonotype turned up a few times. This sequence joins TRBV29-1 and TRBJ1-1; 7 positions match TRBD1. The germline CDR1 and CDR2 sequences are SQVTM and ANQGSEA. After removal of 6 bases from V and 9 bases from J, the junction contained 10 bases not matched to a gene. The CDR3 has 12 residues. CDR3 nucleotides: TGCAGCGTCAGGACAGGACCACTTCAAGCTTTCTTT. Amino acid sequence: CSVRTGPLQAFF.

This clonotype was detected many times. The chain recombines TRBV12-3 or TRBV12-4 with TRBJ2-7; D could derive from TRBD1 or TRBD2 (5 bases each). The CDR3 runs to 12 residues. Trimming removed 6 bases from V and 7 bases from J, with 13 bases in between. This CDR3 is CASRPEGWEQYF. In DNA, the CDR3 is TGTGCCAGCAGGCCCGAGGGGTGGGAGCAGTACTTC.

V usage is TRBV20-1 and J usage is TRBJ1-1, with a weak D call TRBD1 (6 bases). In germline, CDR1 is DFQATT, CDR2 SNEGSKA (reference sequence). Between the trimmed V and J ends, which lost 6 bases and 4 bases, there was a span of 15 bases. This CDR3 contains 13 residues. This CDR3 is CSAIRGTPTEAFF. The CDR3 DNA reads TGCAGTGCAATTAGGGGGACCCCCACTGAAGCTTTCTTT.

This clonotype was seen at least ten times. This chain links TRBV29-1 with TRBJ2-3, with TRBD2 matching 9 bases. Germline lookup yields CDR1 SQVTM and CDR2 ANQGSEA. V trimming: 6 bases; J trimming: 4 bases; junction bases outside the gene matches: 8. The CDR3 has 14 residues. This CDR3 reads CSVKIAGAADTQYF. CDR3 bases: TGCAGCGTCAAAATAGCGGGAGCTGCAGATACGCAGTATTTT.

The chain carries TRBV3-1 and TRBJ2-3, with 9 positions matching TRBD2. This CDR3 is built from 16 residues. The V segment lost 4 bases and the J segment 2 bases; nucleotides outside the gene matches: 7. CDR1 and CDR2 (germline): LGHDT, YNNKEL (reference sequence). CDR3 region: CASSPLRGLATDTQYF. DNA for the CDR3: TGTGCCAGCAGCCCTCTTCGGGGACTAGCCACAGATACGCAGTATTTT.

This rearrangement joins TRBV3-1 to TRBJ2-2, with 9 positions matching TRBD1. Unmatched junction bases numbered 5, after V lost 4 bases and J lost 2 bases. CDR3 length: 16 residues. Germline CDR1 reads LGHDT; CDR2 reads YNNKEL (reference sequence). CDR3 sequence (DNA): TGTGCCAGCAGCCCCTGGGACAGGGCCAACACCGGGGAGCTGTTTTTT. Protein product: CASSPWDRANTGELFF. Combining the CDR3 with reference TRBV3-1 and TRBJ2-2 gives the whole variable domain DTAVSQTPKYLVTQMGNDKSIKCEQNLGHDTMYWYKQDSKKFLKIMFSYNNKELIINETVPNRFSPKSPDKAHLNLHINSLELGDSAVYFCASSPWDRANTGELFFGEGSRLTVL.

The V and J genes are TRBV3-1 and TRBJ2-2, with D tentatively TRBD1 or TRBD2 (6 bases each). CDR3 length equals 15 residues. Germline assignment: CDR1 LGHDT and CDR2 YNNKEL (reference sequence). Trimming stripped 0 bases from V and 4 bases from J, with 9 bases between. CDR3 protein: CASSQEKGGTGELFF. The CDR3 nucleotides read TGTGCCAGCAGCCAAGAAAAGGGGGGCACCGGGGAGCTGTTTTTT.

Ten or more counts support this clonotype. This sequence joins TRBV2 and TRBJ2-7; 7 bases align to TRBD1. V trimming: 4 bases; J trimming: 6 bases; junction bases outside the gene matches: 18. CDR3 length: 17 residues. Germline V gene sequence: CDR1 SNHLY, CDR2 FYNNEI. CDR3 nucleotide sequence: TGTGCCAGCAGTGTGCTCCCCCTACTCCGGGACAGAGGCGAGCAGTACTTC. Translated, it gives CASSVLPLLRDRGEQYF.

The chain joins TRBV7-9 to TRBJ2-5; 8 positions agree with TRBD1. This CDR3 has 15 residues. Germline V gene sequence: CDR1 SEHNR, CDR2 FQNEAQ (reference sequence). Trimming took 1 base from V and 3 from J; bases not matched to a gene: 4. The CDR3 nucleotides read TGTGCCAGCAGCTTAGAGAGGACAGGGAAAGAGACCCAGTACTTC. Amino acids: CASSLERTGKETQYF. The full variable domain, its missing parts supplied by reference TRBV7-9 and TRBJ2-5, is DTGVSQNPRHKITKRGQNVTFRCDPISEHNRLYWYRQTLGQGPEFLTYFQNEAQLEKSRLLSDRFSAERPKGSFSTLEIQRTEQGDSAMYLCASSLERTGKETQYFGPGTRLLVL.

This clonotype occurred many times. The chain employs TRBV2 and TRBJ2-1; D perhaps matches TRBD1 (6 bases). There are 13 residues in the CDR3. Per germline, CDR1 SNHLY and CDR2 FYNNEI. Trimming took 6 bases from V and 7 from J, leaving 13 bases between them. CDR3: CASRMDRNNEQFF. The DNA of the CDR3 is TGTGCCAGCAGGATGGACAGAAATAATGAGCAGTTCTTC.

This clonotype was seen more than once but under ten times. The chain joins TRBV29-1 to TRBJ2-5; TRBD2 matches at 13 bases. CDR3 length: 14 amino acids. Germline CDR1 reads SQVTM; CDR2 reads ANQGSEA. With 6 bases clipped from V and 3 bases from J, the junction kept 4 bases outside the gene matches. In DNA, the CDR3 is TGCAGCGTGGACGGGACTAGCGGGGAAGAGACCCAGTACTTC. It is translated as CSVDGTSGEETQYF.

The CDR3 nucleotides are TGTGCCAGCAGCTTTCGCGGGAGCTTCAATGAGCAGTTCTTC. Its protein product is CASSFRGSFNEQFF. This chain uses TRBV5-4 with TRBJ2-1; 7 nucleotides agree with TRBD2. There are 14 residues in the CDR3. Germline values: CDR1 SGHNT, CDR2 YYREEE (reference sequence). Trimming cost V 2 bases and J 6 bases; bases outside gene matches: 5.

This clonotype was recorded a few times. This chain connects TRBV6-5 to TRBJ2-7; TRBD1 aligns across 7 bases. The CDR3 loop spans 12 amino acids. With 6 bases clipped from V and 5 bases from J, the junction kept 4 bases outside the gene matches. Germline values: CDR1 MNHEY, CDR2 SVGAGI. CDR3 nucleotide sequence: TGTGCCAGCAGGCCAGACAGGGACGAGCAGTACGTC. The encoded protein is CASRPDRDEQYV.

This clonotype appeared a few times. J is TRBJ1-2 and V is TRBV7-8; 8 bases fit TRBD1. V lost 1 base to trimming and J lost 0 bases; unmatched junction nucleotides: 1. Germline V gene lookup returns CDR1 SGHVS and CDR2 FQNEAQ. CDR3 length: 15 residues. The CDR3 bases are TGTGCCAGCAGCTTAGACAGGGGGACTAACTATGGCTACACCTTC. As protein: CASSLDRGTNYGYTF. Full variable domain (rest looked up from reference TRBV7-8 and TRBJ1-2): GAGVSQSPRYKVAKRGQDVALRCDPISGHVSLFWYQQALGQGPEFLTYFQNEAQLDKSGLPSDRFFAERPEGSVSTLKIQRTQQEDSAVYLCASSLDRGTNYGYTFGSGTRLTVV.

Ten or more counts support this clonotype. The chain employs TRBV29-1 and TRBJ2-2, with unresolved D. This CDR3 spans 13 amino acids. V was shortened by 5 bases and J by 6 bases, with 13 bases between the two germline ends. CDR1 is SQVTM, CDR2 ANQGSEA, per germline. The CDR3 DNA reads as TGCAGCGTTTTCCTGTTTGACTCCGGGGAGCTGTTTTTT. Protein: CSVFLFDSGELFF.

The chain has TRBV3-1 and TRBJ2-5; D may be TRBD1 or TRBD2 (5 bases each). CDR1 is LGHDT, CDR2 YNNKEL, per germline (reference sequence). Trimming removed 4 bases at V and 7 bases at J, with 13 bases between. The CDR3 spans 13 residues. In DNA, the CDR3 is TGTGCCAGCAGCCTTGGGACGGTTGGGACCCAGTACTTC. This gives the protein CASSLGTVGTQYF.

This clonotype appeared a few times. V and J are TRBV7-9 and TRBJ2-1; D unresolved. The CDR3 sequence is 11 residues long. Germline V lookup: CDR1 SEHNR, CDR2 FQNEAQ (reference sequence). The ends were cut back, 8 bases at V and 5 bases at J, with 7 bases in the middle. The CDR3 here is CASEWDNEQFF. CDR3 in DNA: TGTGCCAGCGAGTGGGACAATGAGCAGTTCTTC.

This clonotype has at least ten counts. At one end, the junction sequence differs from germline, possibly due to a read error. The gene calls are TRBV29-1 and TRBJ1-2, with D perhaps TRBD1 (6 bases). The CDR3 has 15 amino acids. The germline gives CDR1 SQVTM, CDR2 ANQGSEA. The CDR3, as DNA: TGCAGCGTTCAAGATATGGGGGGCGCCGACTATGGCTACACCTTC. Translating gives CSVQDMGGADYGYTF. The full variable domain, with the rest looked up from reference TRBV29-1 and TRBJ1-2, is SAVISQKPSRDICQRGTSLTIQCQVDSQVTMMFWYRQQPGQSLTLIATANQGSEATYESGFVIDKFPISRPNLTFSTLTVSNMSPEDSSIYLCSVQDMGGADYGYTFGSGTRLTVV.